Presented here are 31 T cell receptor beta chains from one specimen sequenced in a study of blood T cells in healthy people across ages (dated by TCRdb to between 2014 and 2017). To prepare the library, 5' RACE was applied. Sequencing was carried out with an Illumina HiSeq 2500. The second PCR ran for roughly 6 to 11 cycles and used a J-beta primer mix along with a sample-barcoded 5' primer. TCRdb's own reprocessing of the public reads used fastp at Q25 and MiXCR and kept productive beta chains. Every entry covers one CDR3 protein and lists the most common genes and DNA from its rows. This sample comprises roughly 860,000 distinct CDR3 sequences, about 59% of them detected only once. The biggest ten clones account for 28% of the sample. The specimen was blood. Receptors originate from a young man in good health.

The sample holds a few counts of this clonotype. The V and J genes are TRBV28 and TRBJ2-7; a weak D match, TRBD1 (7 bases). V lost 6 bases, J lost 4 bases, and 22 bases lay in between. This CDR3 spans 16 amino acids. Germline V gene sequence: CDR1 MDHEN, CDR2 SYDVKM. The CDR3 loop reads CASSPPKAGGFYEQYF. In DNA form, the CDR3 reads TGTGCCAGCAGCCCCCCCAAGGCAGGGGGGTTTTACGAGCAGTACTTC.

The chain couples TRBV20-1 to TRBJ2-7, with D tentatively TRBD1 (5 bases). The CDR3 has 14 residues. Looked up from germline, CDR1 is DFQATT and CDR2 is SNEGSKA (reference sequence). V shed 1 base and J shed 7 bases, with 17 bases lying between them. The CDR3 reads CSARGGPPYNEQYF. DNA for the CDR3: TGCAGTGCTAGAGGGGGCCCCCCCTACAATGAGCAGTACTTC.

The chain couples TRBV20-1 to TRBJ1-4; D uncertain. The CDR3 spans 14 residues. Between the trimmed V and J ends, which lost 1 base and 0 bases, there was a span of 6 bases. CDR1 and CDR2 (germline): DFQATT, SNEGSKA (reference sequence). The CDR3 DNA is TGCAGTGCTAGAGTGGCAGCAACTAATGAAAAACTGTTTTTT. This encodes CSARVAATNEKLFF.

This clonotype was seen just once. The V gene is TRBV4-2, the J gene TRBJ2-7, with D perhaps TRBD1 (5 bases). This CDR3 has 14 amino acids. The ends were cut back, 1 base at V and 5 bases at J, with 12 bases in the middle. Germline V CDR1 and CDR2: LGHNA, YNFKEQ. The CDR3, as DNA: TGTGCCAGCAGCCAAGGGGGCTCGGCCCACGAGCAGTACTTC. This gives the protein CASSQGGSAHEQYF.

The V and J genes are TRBV3-1 and TRBJ2-4; 9 bases are a match to TRBD2. The CDR3 covers 15 residues. Looked up from germline, CDR1 is LGHDT and CDR2 is YNNKEL (reference sequence). With V trimmed by 1 base and J by 4 bases, 2 bases remained unmatched. CDR3 in amino acids: CASSQVRGGKNIQYF. The CDR3 nucleotides read TGTGCCAGCAGCCAAGTGCGGGGGGGGAAAAACATTCAGTACTTC.

A few counts support this clonotype. V and J are TRBV28 and TRBJ2-7; 7 bases map to TRBD1. The CDR3 has 13 amino acids. Germline-derived CDR1 and CDR2 are MDHEN and SYDVKM. With 4 bases clipped from V and 7 bases from J, the junction kept 7 bases outside the gene matches. Here the CDR3 reads CASSSTGSDEQYF. CDR3 nucleotides: TGTGCCAGCAGTTCGACAGGGTCGGATGAGCAGTACTTC.

The gene calls are TRBV9 and TRBJ1-6; no reliable D call. Germline V gene lookup returns CDR1 SGDLS and CDR2 YYNGEE. The germline V and J ends were trimmed by 3 bases and 7 bases, with 11 bases remaining between them. The CDR3 has 14 residues. This CDR3 reads CASSEHAENSPLHF. Written as DNA, the CDR3 is TGTGCCAGCAGCGAACACGCAGAGAATTCACCCCTCCACTTT. The full variable domain, completed using reference TRBV9 and TRBJ1-6, is DSGVTQTPKHLITATGQRVTLRCSPRSGDLSVYWYQQSLDQGLQFLIQYYNGEERAKGNILERFSAQQFPDLHSELNLSSLELGDSALYFCASSEHAENSPLHFGNGTRLTVT.

The chain employs TRBV6-2 or TRBV6-3 and TRBJ2-3; 12 bases are a match to TRBD2. The CDR3 runs 14 residues. Trimming at V came to 6 bases and at J to 5 bases, leaving 3 bases not matched to a gene. Germline lookup yields CDR1 MNHEY and CDR2 SVGEGT. In DNA form, the CDR3 reads TGTGCCAGCAGCGGACTAGCGGGGAAAGATACGCAGTATTTT. This encodes CASSGLAGKDTQYF.

This rearrangement joins TRBV12-3 or TRBV12-4 to TRBJ2-7, with 8 bases matching TRBD1. The CDR3 consists of 16 residues. V was clipped by 6 bases and J by 0 bases; unmatched bases: 10. CDR3 in amino acids: CASRSTGGIGSYEQYF. The CDR3, as DNA: TGTGCCAGCAGGTCCACAGGGGGGATAGGCTCCTACGAGCAGTACTTC.

V usage is TRBV12-3 or TRBV12-4 and J usage is TRBJ1-5, with a weak D call TRBD1 (6 bases). Trimming pared 3 bases from V and 2 bases from J, leaving 11 bases between. The CDR3 loop spans 15 amino acids. The CDR3 sequence is CASSFRGDGNQPQHF. DNA for the CDR3: TGTGCCAGCAGTTTCAGGGGCGACGGCAATCAGCCCCAGCATTTT.

The chain has TRBV27 and TRBJ2-6; TRBD1 is a possible D gene (6 bases). The V end was cut by 6 bases, the J end by 11 bases, with 14 bases between. CDR1 is MNHEY and CDR2 is SMNVEV in the germline V gene (reference sequence). This CDR3 has 13 residues. The CDR3 sequence is CASRFGQFDVLTF. The CDR3 region has the DNA TGTGCCAGCAGATTTGGACAGTTCGACGTCCTGACTTTC.

The J gene is TRBJ2-4, the V gene TRBV28; a weak D match, TRBD2 (6 bases). The end of the DNA fits TRBJ2-7 better, so the J call may be wrong. The CDR3 is 16 residues long. Germline V gene data show CDR1 as MDHEN and CDR2 as SYDVKM. The CDR3 DNA reads as TGTGCCAGCAGCTTGGACGTTCGCGGGGCCCCATACGAGCAGTACTTC. Protein sequence: CASSLDVRGAPYEQYF.

This clonotype was counted only a few times. The chain is built from TRBV5-1 and TRBJ2-7; TRBD2 might be the D (6 bases). This CDR3 spans 14 amino acids. The V gene's germline CDR1 is SGHRS and CDR2 YFSETQ. V gave up 5 bases and J gave up 0 bases, with 12 bases separating them. In nucleotides, the CDR3 is TGCGCCAGCAGTATACGCGGGGACTCCTACGAGCAGTACTTC. Translation: CASSIRGDSYEQYF.

The chain combines TRBV7-9 with TRBJ2-3, with D possibly being TRBD2 (5 bases). This CDR3 has 15 amino acids. Germline V gene lookup returns CDR1 SEHNR and CDR2 FQNEAQ (reference sequence). V gave up 1 base and J gave up 5 bases, with 13 bases separating them. The CDR3, as DNA: TGTGCCAGCAGCTTAGATTACGGGGTTGGAGATACGCAGTATTTT. It is translated as CASSLDYGVGDTQYF.

This rearrangement joins TRBV7-8 to TRBJ2-1; 10 bases are shared with TRBD1. The CDR3 length is 19 residues. The ends lost 0 bases at V and 0 bases at J; junction bases unmatched: 8. The germline gives CDR1 SGHVS, CDR2 FQNEAQ. The CDR3 loop reads CASSLAMGTGVDSYNEQFF. The CDR3 bases are TGTGCCAGCAGCTTAGCCATGGGGACAGGGGTAGACTCCTACAATGAGCAGTTCTTC.

The J gene is TRBJ2-4, the V gene TRBV5-1; D gene uncertain. Trimming removed 1 base from V and 0 bases from J, with 5 bases in between. The CDR3 spans 14 residues. Looked up from germline, CDR1 is SGHRS and CDR2 is YFSETQ. The CDR3 coding sequence is TGCGCCAGCAGCTTGCTGGTAGCCAAAAACATTCAGTACTTC. It encodes CASSLLVAKNIQYF.

The chain uses TRBV28 and TRBJ2-5; no reliable D call. The germline gives CDR1 MDHEN, CDR2 SYDVKM. The length of the CDR3 is 15 residues. The V end lost 8 bases, the J end lost 5 bases, and 21 bases lay between the germline ends. The CDR3 here is CASGTPRVGMETQYF. DNA of the CDR3: TGTGCCAGCGGTACCCCTAGGGTTGGGATGGAGACCCAGTACTTC.

This clonotype occurred a few times. This chain connects TRBV29-1 to TRBJ2-7; 11 bases fit TRBD1. V shed 6 bases and J 4 bases; nucleotides not matched to a gene: 11. The CDR3 contains 15 residues. CDR1 is SQVTM, CDR2 ANQGSEA, per germline. For the CDR3, the DNA is TGCAGCGTCTTGCAGGGGACAGGGGGGAGATACGAGCAGTACTTC. This sequence encodes CSVLQGTGGRYEQYF.

The chain links TRBV15 to TRBJ1-4, with unresolved D. The germline V gene encodes CDR1 LNHNV and CDR2 YYDKDF (reference sequence). V lost 3 bases and J lost 8, with 10 bases in between. The CDR3 totals 13 residues. The CDR3 reads CATSSNPGEKLFF. CDR3 nucleotides: TGTGCCACCAGCAGCAACCCCGGAGAAAAACTGTTTTTT.

This chain links TRBV7-3 with TRBJ2-7, with D unresolved. The CDR3 sequence is 15 residues long. V lost 2 bases and J 2 bases, leaving 13 bases between the germline ends. Germline V lookup: CDR1 SGHTA, CDR2 FQGTGA. The CDR3 region is CASSLAATSAYEQYF. The CDR3 DNA reads TGTGCCAGCAGCTTAGCCGCGACTTCAGCCTACGAGCAGTACTTC. The complete variable domain, with remaining parts taken from reference TRBV7-3 and TRBJ2-7, reads GAGVSQTPSNKVTEKGKYVELRCDPISGHTALYWYRQSLGQGPEFLIYFQGTGAADDSGLPNDRFFAVRPEGSVSTLKIQRTERGDSAVYLCASSLAATSAYEQYFGPGTRLTVT.

The chain carries TRBV9 and TRBJ1-2, with D unclear. The CDR3 covers 13 residues. Germline CDR1 SGDLS, CDR2 YYNGEE. Trimming removed 0 bases at V and 4 bases at J, with 7 bases between. CDR3 coding DNA: TGTGCCAGCAGCGTAGCACCCGTCTATGGCTACACCTTC. This encodes CASSVAPVYGYTF. Complete variable domain (other parts from reference TRBV9 and TRBJ1-2): DSGVTQTPKHLITATGQRVTLRCSPRSGDLSVYWYQQSLDQGLQFLIQYYNGEERAKGNILERFSAQQFPDLHSELNLSSLELGDSALYFCASSVAPVYGYTFGSGTRLTVV.

The CDR3 protein is CASSLGDLYNEQFF. The CDR3 DNA reads as TGTGCCAGCAGCTTAGGGGACCTATACAATGAGCAGTTCTTC. This chain connects TRBV7-9 to TRBJ2-1; D possibly matches TRBD1 or TRBD2 (5 bases each). Per the germline V gene, CDR1 is SEHNR and CDR2 is FQNEAQ (reference sequence). V lost 1 base and J 4 bases, leaving 8 bases between the germline ends. This CDR3 contains 14 residues.

This clonotype came up once. The chain carries TRBV7-2 and TRBJ1-5; D remains ambiguous. This CDR3 region has 14 residues. The V gene's germline CDR1 is SGHTA and CDR2 FQGNSA. Trimming removed 1 base at V and 5 bases at J, with 9 bases between. In nucleotides, the CDR3 is TGTGCCAGCAGCTTAGACAGCGGAGATCAGCCCCAGCATTTT. Its protein is CASSLDSGDQPQHF.

CDR3 sequence (DNA): TGTGCCAGCAGTCTACGACTACTAGCGGGGGTCTACAATGAGCAGTTCTTC. It encodes CASSLRLLAGVYNEQFF. The chain employs TRBV27 and TRBJ2-1; 11 positions agree with TRBD2. Per the germline V gene, CDR1 is MNHEY and CDR2 is SMNVEV (reference sequence). The CDR3 length is 17 residues. The J segment lost 3 bases and the V segment lost 5 bases, leaving 9 bases of the junction unmatched.

V is TRBV20-1 and J is TRBJ2-5; TRBD1 or TRBD2 may be the D gene (5 bases each). V was trimmed by 4 bases and J by 2 bases, leaving 23 bases between them. Germline CDR1 is DFQATT and CDR2 is SNEGSKA (reference sequence). The CDR3 is 17 amino acids. The chain's CDR3 is CSATLTRDGQHQETQYF. The CDR3 bases are TGCAGTGCTACACTAACCCGGGACGGACAACATCAAGAGACCCAGTACTTC.

This sequence joins TRBV6-6 and TRBJ2-4; D is tentatively TRBD1 or TRBD2 (5 bases each). The J call is in doubt because the DNA end fits TRBJ2-7 better. There are 16 residues in the CDR3. Germline-derived CDR1 and CDR2 are MNHNY and SVGAGI (reference sequence). CDR3 residues: CASSYLGTSNRDEQYF. CDR3 sequence (DNA): TGTGCCAGCAGTTACCTCGGGACGAGTAATCGAGACGAGCAGTACTTC.

This clonotype has just a few counts. The chain links TRBV4-3 to TRBJ2-1; D is possibly TRBD1 (7 bases). CDR1 is LGHNA and CDR2 is YSLEER in the germline V gene. The CDR3 is 15 residues long. Trimming removed 1 base from V and 12 bases from J, with 19 bases in between. The CDR3 reads CASSQARGVDSGQFF. The CDR3 DNA is TGCGCCAGCAGCCAAGCCAGGGGGGTCGACTCAGGGCAGTTCTTC.

This clonotype came up a few times. V is TRBV4-2 and J is TRBJ2-1; D could derive from TRBD1 or TRBD2 (5 bases each). Germline V gene lookup returns CDR1 LGHNA and CDR2 YNFKEQ. The CDR3 is made up of 20 amino acids. Deletions cut 7 bases from V and 8 bases from J, with 36 bases between. CDR3 sequence: CASTEGRGRELSTVEDEQFF. The DNA for the CDR3 is TGTGCCAGCACCGAGGGAAGGGGCAGGGAACTTTCTACGGTGGAGGATGAGCAGTTCTTC.

The table lists this clonotype with a count of one. The gene calls are TRBV12-3 or TRBV12-4 and TRBJ1-5; D call uncertain. The ends were cut back, 4 bases at V and 2 bases at J, with 18 bases in the middle. This CDR3 is 17 amino acids long. CDR3 protein: CASSSSRAVLGNQPQHF. CDR3 bases: TGTGCCAGCAGTTCCTCCCGGGCCGTTCTGGGCAATCAGCCCCAGCATTTT.

V gene TRBV3-1 combines with J gene TRBJ1-6; no definite D call. With 3 bases removed from V and 6 bases from J, the gap between germline ends came to 9 bases. The CDR3 sequence is 14 residues long. Germline V gene data show CDR1 as LGHDT and CDR2 as YNNKEL (reference sequence). The CDR3 here is CASSQGHRNSPLHF. CDR3 coding DNA: TGTGCCAGCAGCCAGGGCCATCGTAATTCACCCCTCCACTTT.

This clonotype was detected many times. The rearrangement joins TRBV20-1 to TRBJ2-5, with a possible D match to TRBD2 (7 bases). Germline V lookup: CDR1 DFQATT, CDR2 SNEGSKA (reference sequence). Trimming pared 3 bases from V and 5 bases from J, leaving 19 bases between. CDR3 length: 15 residues. The CDR3 nucleotides read TGCAGTGCTAGCATCGCGGGGGCCAAAAGGGAGACCCAGTACTTC. It specifies CSASIAGAKRETQYF.